The T cell receptor (beta chain) under discussion was sequenced for a study of chemoradiotherapy in HPV16-positive cancers. Study-level information: Functional T-cell assays on a couple of HPV16-positive patients' cells defined candidate HPV-specific clones and common TCR motifs.

Turning to this clone: What it binds is not known.

Broader study findings: Candidate HPV-specific clones and E7-related TCR motifs grew in tumor during treatment. Functional assays defining HPV-specific T cells used only a couple of HPV16-positive patients.

The table came from immunoSEQ multiplex PCR; TCRdb's copy has only in-frame clones and leaves some out. The sample lists a few thousand clones; more than 80% were seen once. The germline V gene encodes CDR1 SGHAT and CDR2 FQNNGV. The CDR3 totals 12 residues. Trimming removed 5 bases at V and 0 bases at J, with 5 bases between. The genes are TRBV11-2 and TRBJ2-7; D remains ambiguous. Sequencing used tumor tissue, obtained from a patient who underwent chemoradiotherapy. This TCR was recovered from a human donor with HPV-associated anogenital cancer. The CDR3 sequence is CASSPPSYEQYF. CDR3 DNA: TGTGCCAGCAGCCCCCCCTCCTACGAGCAGTACTTC.